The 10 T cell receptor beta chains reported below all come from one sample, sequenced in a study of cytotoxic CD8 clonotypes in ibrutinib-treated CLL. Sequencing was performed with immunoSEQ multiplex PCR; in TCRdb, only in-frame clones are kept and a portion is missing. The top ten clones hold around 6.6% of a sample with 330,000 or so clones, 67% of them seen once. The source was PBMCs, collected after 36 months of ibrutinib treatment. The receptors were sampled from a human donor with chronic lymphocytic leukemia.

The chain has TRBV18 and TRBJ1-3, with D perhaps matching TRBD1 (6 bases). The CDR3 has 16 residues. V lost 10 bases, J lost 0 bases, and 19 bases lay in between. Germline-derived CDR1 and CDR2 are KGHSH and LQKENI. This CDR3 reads CATSPGGGASGNTIYF. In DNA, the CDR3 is TGTGCCACTAGCCCCGGTGGGGGGGCCTCTGGAAACACCATATATTTT.

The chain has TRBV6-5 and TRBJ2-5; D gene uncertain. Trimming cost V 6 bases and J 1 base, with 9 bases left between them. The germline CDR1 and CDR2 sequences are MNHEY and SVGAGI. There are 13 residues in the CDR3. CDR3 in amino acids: CASRARFQETQYF. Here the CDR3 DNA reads TGTGCCAGCAGGGCCCGTTTCCAAGAGACCCAGTACTTC.

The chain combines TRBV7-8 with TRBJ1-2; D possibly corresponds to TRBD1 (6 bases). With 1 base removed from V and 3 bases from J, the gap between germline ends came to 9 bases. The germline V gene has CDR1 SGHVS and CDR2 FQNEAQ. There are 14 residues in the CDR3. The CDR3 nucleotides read TGTGCCAGCAGCTTAGAGCGGACAGACTATGGCTACACCTTC. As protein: CASSLERTDYGYTF.

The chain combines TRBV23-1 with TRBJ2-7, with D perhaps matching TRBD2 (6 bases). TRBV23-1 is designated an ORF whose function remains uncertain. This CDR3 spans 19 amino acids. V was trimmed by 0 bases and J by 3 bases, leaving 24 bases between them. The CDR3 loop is CASSQSPPGVTELHYEQYF. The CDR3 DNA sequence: TGCGCCAGCAGTCAATCCCCACCGGGAGTGACCGAATTGCACTACGAGCAGTACTTC.

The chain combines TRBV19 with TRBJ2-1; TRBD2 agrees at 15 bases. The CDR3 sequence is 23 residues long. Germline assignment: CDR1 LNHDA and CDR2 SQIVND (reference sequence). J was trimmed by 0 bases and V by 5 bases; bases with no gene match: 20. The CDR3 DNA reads TGTGCCAGTAGTCGTCCGGGGGGCGCGGGGACTAGCGGGAGGAGGACCTCCTACAATGAGCAGTTCTTC. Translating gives CASSRPGGAGTSGRRTSYNEQFF.

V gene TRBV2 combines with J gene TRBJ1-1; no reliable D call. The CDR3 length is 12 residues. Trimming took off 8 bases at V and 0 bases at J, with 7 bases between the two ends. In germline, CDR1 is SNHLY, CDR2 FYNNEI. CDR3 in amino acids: CASGYLNTEAFF. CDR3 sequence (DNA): TGTGCCAGCGGTTATTTGAACACTGAAGCTTTCTTT.

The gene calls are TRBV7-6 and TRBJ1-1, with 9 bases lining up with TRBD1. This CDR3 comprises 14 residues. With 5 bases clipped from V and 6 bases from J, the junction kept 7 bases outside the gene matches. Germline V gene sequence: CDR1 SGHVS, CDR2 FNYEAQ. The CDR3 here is CASSPTGGAAEAFF. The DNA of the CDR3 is TGTGCCAGCAGCCCAACAGGGGGCGCCGCTGAAGCTTTCTTT.

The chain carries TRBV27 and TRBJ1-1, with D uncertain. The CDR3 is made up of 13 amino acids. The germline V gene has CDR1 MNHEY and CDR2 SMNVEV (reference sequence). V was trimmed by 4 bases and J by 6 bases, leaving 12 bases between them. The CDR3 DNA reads TGTGCCAGCAGTTACACAATAAGGGCTGAAGCTTTCTTT. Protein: CASSYTIRAEAFF.

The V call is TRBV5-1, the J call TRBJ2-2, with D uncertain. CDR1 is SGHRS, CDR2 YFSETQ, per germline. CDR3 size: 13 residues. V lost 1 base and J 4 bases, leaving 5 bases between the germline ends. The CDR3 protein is CASSLSGTGELFF. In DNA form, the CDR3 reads TGCGCCAGCAGCTTGTCCGGCACCGGGGAGCTGTTTTTT.

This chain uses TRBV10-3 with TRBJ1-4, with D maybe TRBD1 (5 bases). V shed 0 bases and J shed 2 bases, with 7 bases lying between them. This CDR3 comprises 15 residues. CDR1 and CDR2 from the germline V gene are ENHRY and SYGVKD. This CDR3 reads CAISESGGTNEKLFF. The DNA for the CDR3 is TGTGCCATCAGTGAGTCCGGGGGGACTAATGAAAAACTGTTTTTT.